The 30 T cell receptor beta chains listed next were all sequenced from one sample in a study of CD8 T cells in ankylosing spondylitis. Each CDR3 protein gets one entry after TCRdb re-called the 5' RACE reads with MiXCR. The data show approximately 45,000 distinct CDR3 sequences, more than 9.5% seen once. The sequencing sample was made of blood, either unsorted or a sorted T cell fraction (not recorded which). The source of these receptors is a male donor with ankylosing spondylitis or in good health (not recorded which).

This clonotype was picked up many times. The genes are TRBV28 and TRBJ2-7, with D unclear. V lost 4 bases to trimming and J lost 2 bases, with 12 bases between them. Germline V gives CDR1 MDHEN, CDR2 SYDVKM. CDR3 length: 14 amino acids. The CDR3 loop reads CASSSPTFPYEQYF. The CDR3 nucleotides read TGTGCCAGCAGTTCGCCTACCTTCCCCTACGAGCAGTACTTC. The full variable domain, its missing parts supplied by reference TRBV28 and TRBJ2-7, is DVKVTQSSRYLVKRTGEKVFLECVQDMDHENMFWYRQDPGLGLRLIYFSYDVKMKEKGDIPEGYSVSREKKERFSLILESASTNQTSMYLCASSSPTFPYEQYFGPGTRLTVT.

The table lists this clonotype with many counts. The rearrangement joins TRBV7-9 to TRBJ1-1; D is undetermined. Germline V CDR1 and CDR2: SEHNR, FQNEAQ (reference sequence). The length of the CDR3 is 16 residues. V was shortened by 3 bases and J by 4 bases, with 18 bases between the two germline ends. CDR3: CASSFIGNRLGTEAFF. The DNA for the CDR3 is TGTGCCAGCAGCTTTATTGGGAACAGACTAGGCACTGAAGCTTTCTTT.

This clonotype was detected many times. The chain employs TRBV28 and TRBJ2-4, with no clear D. Between the trimmed V and J ends, which lost 7 bases and 7 bases, there was a span of 17 bases. This CDR3 has 14 residues. Per the germline V gene, CDR1 is MDHEN and CDR2 is SYDVKM. CDR3 residues: CASTQSQIRNIQYF. The CDR3 bases are TGTGCCAGCACCCAGTCACAGATACGTAACATTCAGTACTTC. Full variable domain (missing parts from reference TRBV28 and TRBJ2-4): DVKVTQSSRYLVKRTGEKVFLECVQDMDHENMFWYRQDPGLGLRLIYFSYDVKMKEKGDIPEGYSVSREKKERFSLILESASTNQTSMYLCASTQSQIRNIQYFGAGTRLSVL.

Many counts were recorded for this clonotype. The chain carries TRBV20-1 and TRBJ1-2; tentatively, D is TRBD1 (6 bases). The CDR3 runs 12 residues. The germline gives CDR1 DFQATT, CDR2 SNEGSKA (reference sequence). The V and J ends lost 6 bases and 6 bases respectively, with 14 bases between them. The CDR3 nucleotides read TGCAGTGCCATCGACAGGTTCGATGGCTACACCTTC. As protein: CSAIDRFDGYTF.

This clonotype was found a few times. The chain joins TRBV25-1 to TRBJ1-5; tentative D call: TRBD1 (5 bases). The V end lost 2 bases, the J end lost 6 bases, and 11 bases lay between the germline ends. This CDR3 contains 14 residues. Germline V gene data show CDR1 as MGHDK and CDR2 as SYGVNS. The CDR3 spells CASSEGLDSQPQHF. The DNA of the CDR3 is TGTGCCAGCAGTGAAGGTCTAGACAGTCAGCCCCAGCATTTT.

The genes are TRBV6-2 or TRBV6-3 and TRBJ1-2; possibly TRBD1 for D (6 bases). The V gene's germline CDR1 is MNHEY and CDR2 SVGEGT. Trimming pared 2 bases from V and 4 bases from J, leaving 8 bases between. The CDR3 loop spans 13 amino acids. The CDR3 nucleotides read TGTGCCAGCAGTTACGGACAGCCCTATGGCTACACCTTC. It encodes CASSYGQPYGYTF.

This clonotype was counted many times. V is TRBV7-6 and J is TRBJ2-1, with D hard to call. CDR3 length: 13 residues. Trimming took 3 bases from V and 7 from J, leaving 10 bases between them. CDR1 and CDR2 (germline): SGHVS, FNYEAQ. CDR3 in DNA: TGTGCCAGCAGCTTCCGGGCTTCAAATGAGCAGTTCTTC. Translation: CASSFRASNEQFF.

This clonotype occurred many times. The chain links TRBV5-6 to TRBJ1-2; unclear D gene. The CDR3 runs 15 residues. CDR1 and CDR2 (germline): SGHDT, YYEEEE. With 3 bases removed from V and 1 base from J, the gap between germline ends came to 13 bases. As DNA, the CDR3 is TGTGCCAGCAGCTCTGTTTACGGAGTTAACTATGGCTACACCTTC. Its protein is CASSSVYGVNYGYTF.

The table lists this clonotype with many counts. The genes are TRBV29-1 and TRBJ1-1; D gene ambiguous. The CDR3 has 15 amino acids. Germline CDR1 SQVTM, CDR2 ANQGSEA. The V gene lost 5 bases and the J gene lost 0 bases, with 16 bases spanning the gap. CDR3 nucleotides: TGCAGCGTTCATGACGGAAGACCATTGAACACTGAAGCTTTCTTT. It is translated as CSVHDGRPLNTEAFF.

J is TRBJ2-4 and V is TRBV12-3 or TRBV12-4; no clear D. CDR3 size: 13 residues. The ends were cut back, 6 bases at V and 5 bases at J, with 11 bases in the middle. The CDR3 reads CASRTPLENIQYF. The CDR3 coding sequence is TGTGCCAGCAGGACGCCCCTGGAAAACATTCAGTACTTC.

This clonotype was found a few times. A much larger clone lies a single base off, so this may be a read error. The genes are TRBV5-1 and TRBJ2-2, with D possibly being TRBD1 (6 bases). The CDR3 length is 14 residues. Germline assignment: CDR1 SGHRS and CDR2 YFSETQ. CDR3 coding DNA: TGCGTCAGCAGCTATAACAGGGACGCCGGGGAGCTGTTTTTT. Protein sequence: CVSSYNRDAGELFF.

V gene TRBV7-6 combines with J gene TRBJ2-1; 8 positions match TRBD1. The CDR3 spans 12 residues. V was pared by 5 bases and J by 10 bases, with 4 bases of the junction left unmatched. The germline CDR1 and CDR2 sequences are SGHVS and FNYEAQ. CDR3 region: CASSPWDREQFF. Written as DNA, the CDR3 is TGTGCCAGCAGCCCTTGGGACAGGGAGCAGTTCTTC.

This clonotype was counted a few times. This may stem from a read error, because a much larger clone lies one nucleotide away. The chain is built from TRBV6-5 and TRBJ1-1; D possibly corresponds to TRBD1 (5 bases). CDR1 MNHEY and CDR2 SVGAGI come from the germline V gene. This CDR3 is built from 15 residues. This CDR3 is CSSSSQGRRQVEAFF. Written as DNA, the CDR3 is TGTTCCAGCAGTTCCCAGGGCCGACGTCAGGTTGAAGCTTTCTTT.

This clonotype was counted many times. The chain is built from TRBV5-1 and TRBJ1-1; unclear D gene. The germline gives CDR1 SGHRS, CDR2 YFSETQ. This CDR3 has 14 amino acids. The V end lost 0 bases, the J end lost 1 base, and 7 bases lay between the germline ends. CDR3 nucleotide sequence: TGCGCCAGCAGCTTGGACCTCCAGAACACTGAAGCTTTCTTT. Amino acid sequence: CASSLDLQNTEAFF.

This clonotype has a count of ten or more. The chain couples TRBV15 to TRBJ2-5, with D possibly TRBD2 on 5 matching bases. Trimming removed 1 base from V and 4 bases from J, with 13 bases in between. Per the germline V gene, CDR1 is LNHNV and CDR2 is YYDKDF (reference sequence). The CDR3 runs to 15 residues. The CDR3 DNA sequence: TGTGCCACCAGCAGAGTGGGCATGGGGAGAGAGACCCAGTACTTC. Its translation is CATSRVGMGRETQYF.

The sample holds many counts of this clonotype. Here the CDR3 DNA reads TGCAGCGCTAAGGAGGGGGGGGCCGGGGAGCTGTTTTTT. It specifies CSAKEGGAGELFF. This chain joins TRBV29-1 and TRBJ2-2; maybe TRBD2 (7 bases). Germline-derived CDR1 and CDR2 are SQVTM and ANQGSEA. This CDR3 is built from 13 residues. Trimming removed 7 bases from V and 6 bases from J, with 15 bases in between.

This clonotype was recorded many times. This chain connects TRBV10-3 to TRBJ1-5; TRBD1 is a possible D gene (6 bases). There are 14 residues in the CDR3. The germline V gene has CDR1 ENHRY and CDR2 SYGVKD. Trimming stripped 10 bases from V and 0 bases from J, with 13 bases between. The CDR3: CATRGVSSNQPQHF. Written as DNA, the CDR3 is TGTGCCACCAGGGGAGTATCTAGCAATCAGCCCCAGCATTTT.

This clonotype has ten or more counts. The chain employs TRBV29-1 and TRBJ2-7; the D call may be TRBD1 or TRBD2 (6 bases each). The germline V gene has CDR1 SQVTM and CDR2 ANQGSEA. V gave up 7 bases and J gave up 0 bases, with 10 bases separating them. This CDR3 region has 12 residues. CDR3 loop: CSGGAGSYEQYF. CDR3 nucleotide sequence: TGCAGCGGGGGGGCGGGCTCCTACGAGCAGTACTTC.

This clonotype has ten or more counts. The rearrangement uses TRBV5-1 and TRBJ2-7; tentatively, D is TRBD2 (5 bases). The CDR3 extends over 15 amino acids. Germline values: CDR1 SGHRS, CDR2 YFSETQ. Trimming took 0 bases from V and 6 from J, leaving 16 bases between them. This CDR3 is CASSLALAGSGEQYF. The CDR3 DNA sequence: TGCGCCAGCAGCTTGGCTCTGGCAGGAAGCGGCGAGCAGTACTTC.

The J gene is TRBJ2-1, the V gene TRBV5-1; D might be TRBD1 or TRBD2, each matching 5 bases. Per the germline V gene, CDR1 is SGHRS and CDR2 is YFSETQ. V was cut by 7 bases and J by 1 base, with 12 bases left in between. The CDR3 loop spans 14 amino acids. The CDR3 bases are TGCGCCAGCGGATGGGACGGATCCTACAATGAGCAGTTCTTC. Translation gives CASGWDGSYNEQFF.

This clonotype was seen many times. The chain is built from TRBV5-4 and TRBJ1-3; D remains unclear. Trimming stripped 0 bases from V and 4 bases from J, with 11 bases between. This CDR3 is built from 15 residues. Germline CDR1 reads SGHNT; CDR2 reads YYREEE (reference sequence). DNA for the CDR3: TGTGCCAGCAGCTTGGATGGAGTAGGCGGAAACACCATATATTTT. It is translated as CASSLDGVGGNTIYF.

There are a few counts of this clonotype. CDR3 sequence reads: CASSVGQVNTGELFF. CDR3 DNA sequence: TGTGCCAGCAGTGTTGGACAGGTTAACACCGGGGAGCTGTTTTTT. The chain carries TRBV2 and TRBJ2-2; 7 bases map to TRBD1. This CDR3 comprises 15 residues. V gave up 4 bases and J gave up 2 bases; unmatched junction bases: 4. The germline CDR1 and CDR2 sequences are SNHLY and FYNNEI.

This clonotype was found a few times. At one of its ends the junction is not consistent with the germline gene, which may arise from a read error. V and J are TRBV20-1 and TRBJ2-7; 10 bases fit TRBD2. The CDR3 spans 16 residues. The germline V gene encodes CDR1 DFQATT and CDR2 SNEGSKA (reference sequence). CDR3 sequence (DNA): TGCTGTGCTTATCTGAGATGGCTAGCGGGGGCCTCCGAGCAGTACTTC. It codes for CCAYLRWLAGASEQYF.

J is TRBJ2-7 and V is TRBV29-1; a possible D gene is TRBD1 (5 bases). The germline CDR1 and CDR2 sequences are SQVTM and ANQGSEA. The CDR3 contains 14 residues. V was trimmed by 2 bases and J by 6 bases, leaving 17 bases between them. The CDR3 DNA sequence: TGCAGCGTTGAAACAGGACAAGGCAGTGGCGAGCAGTACTTC. Protein: CSVETGQGSGEQYF.

The sample holds a few counts of this clonotype. The V gene is TRBV4-1, the J gene TRBJ2-7; D may be TRBD2 (5 bases). Between the trimmed V and J ends, which lost 0 bases and 12 bases, there was a span of 18 bases. This CDR3 comprises 14 residues. Germline V gives CDR1 MGHRA, CDR2 YSYEKL. The CDR3 DNA is TGCGCCAGCAGCCAAGAGCCGGAGCGCCCCGCGGGGTACTTC. Translating it yields CASSQEPERPAGYF.

This clonotype was counted many times. The chain is built from TRBV5-1 and TRBJ1-3; D is undetermined. The germline gives CDR1 SGHRS, CDR2 YFSETQ. The CDR3 spans 15 residues. V was cut by 0 bases and J by 2 bases, with 9 bases left in between. This CDR3 is CASSLEAGAGNTIYF. CDR3 coding DNA: TGCGCCAGCAGCTTGGAGGCAGGCGCTGGAAACACCATATATTTT.

The sample holds many counts of this clonotype. The chain uses TRBV6-1 and TRBJ2-5; the D gene is possibly TRBD1 (5 bases). This CDR3 contains 15 residues. The ends were cut back, 7 bases at V and 1 base at J, with 16 bases in the middle. The germline V gene encodes CDR1 MNHNS and CDR2 SASEGT. DNA of the CDR3: TGTGCCAGCACAGAGGATTGGACACCCCAAGAGACCCAGTACTTC. Encoded protein: CASTEDWTPQETQYF.

This clonotype was recorded many times. The chain recombines TRBV9 with TRBJ2-2; D may be TRBD1 or TRBD2 (5 bases each). Trimming pared 0 bases from V and 5 bases from J, leaving 14 bases between. The length of the CDR3 is 16 residues. CDR1 is SGDLS and CDR2 is YYNGEE in the germline V gene. In nucleotides, the CDR3 is TGTGCCAGCAGCGTAGGGGGGTCCTTGGTAACCGGGGAGCTGTTTTTT. Its translation is CASSVGGSLVTGELFF.

This clonotype appeared many times. The genes are TRBV12-3 or TRBV12-4 and TRBJ2-3; the D is unclear. V lost 5 bases, J lost 6 bases, and 12 bases lay in between. This CDR3 is 13 amino acids long. This CDR3 reads CASSPLHGDTQYF. The CDR3 DNA reads as TGTGCCAGCAGTCCTCTTCACGGGGATACGCAGTATTTT.

In its sample, this clonotype was seen many times. This chain joins TRBV6-5 and TRBJ1-1; D is unresolved. Germline V gene lookup returns CDR1 MNHEY and CDR2 SVGAGI. The V end was cut by 6 bases, the J end by 2 bases, with 7 bases between. The CDR3 runs to 12 residues. The CDR3 nucleotides read TGTGCCAGCAGGCGCTTAAACACTGAAGCTTTCTTT. Its protein product is CASRRLNTEAFF.